This passage covers 2 T cell receptor beta chains from one sample sequenced in a study of vaccination and CD4 T cells after COVID-19. What these receptors recognize is not known. Specified treatment: roughly ten-day PBMC culture with coronavirus spike peptide pools or control peptides (ViraFEST assay). The Oncomine TCR Beta short-read assay generated sequence data from the DNA of cultured CD4+ T cells. One entry per CDR3 protein results from TCRdb running MiXCR on the PCR reads. The sample has under 15,000 distinct CDR3 sequences, under 40% seen once; the top ten hold about 10%. The sequenced sample consisted of CD4+ T cells from blood, cultured in vitro. All receptors come from a human donor who had recovered from COVID-19.

This chain joins TRBV4-1 and TRBJ1-2; a possible D gene is TRBD1 (5 bases). Trimming cost V 5 bases and J 0 bases, with 16 bases left between them. The CDR3 consists of 16 residues. Germline-derived CDR1 and CDR2 are MGHRA and YSYEKL. The CDR3: CASSNSRGGTNYGYTF. The CDR3 bases are TGCGCCAGCAGCAACTCCCGGGGGGGGACTAACTATGGCTACACCTTC.

This clonotype was detected only once. The V and J genes are TRBV2 and TRBJ2-1; D is ambiguous. Germline V gives CDR1 SNHLY, CDR2 FYNNEI. Trimming pared 6 bases from V and 3 bases from J, leaving 21 bases between. This CDR3 is 17 amino acids long. The CDR3 is CASSPPLSGLVYNEQFF. The CDR3 nucleotides read TGTGCCAGCAGCCCCCCTCTGTCTGGGCTAGTCTACAATGAGCAGTTCTTC.